The next 16 T cell receptor beta chains were all read from a single sample in a study of T cell responses to AZD1222 COVID-19 vaccine. The repertoire was sequenced with immunoSEQ multiplex PCR; TCRdb's copy has only in-frame clones and lacks some. The repertoire holds under 300,000 clones, with approximately 95% as singletons. Sequenced here: peripheral blood, sampled on day 0 of AZD1222 vaccination. The receptors were gathered from an adult in good health.

The rearrangement links TRBV6-2 or TRBV6-3 to TRBJ1-2; D unclear. Trimming left V 3 bases short and J 4 bases short, with 12 bases between. CDR1 MNHEY and CDR2 SVGEGT come from the germline V gene. The CDR3 length is 14 residues. The CDR3 loop reads CASSYGIRFYGYTF. CDR3 coding DNA: TGTGCCAGCAGTTATGGTATCAGATTCTATGGCTACACCTTC.

V and J are TRBV30 and TRBJ2-1; perhaps TRBD2 as D (6 bases). V shed 2 bases and J shed 10 bases, with 12 bases lying between them. The CDR3 extends over 12 amino acids. Germline CDR1 is GTSNPN and CDR2 is SVGIG (reference sequence). CDR3 sequence reads: CAWSQGLQEQFF. The CDR3 DNA reads as TGTGCCTGGAGTCAGGGACTGCAAGAGCAGTTCTTC.

The chain uses TRBV4-2 and TRBJ2-7, with 7 nucleotides matching TRBD2. The CDR3 has 15 amino acids. The germline CDR1 and CDR2 sequences are LGHNA and YNFKEQ. The V gene end was trimmed by 0 bases and the J gene end by 2 bases; junction bases not matched to a gene: 4. The CDR3 nucleotides read TGTGCCAGCAGCCAAGATGGGGGGGGGACCTACGAGCAGTACTTC. Translated: CASSQDGGGTYEQYF.

The V and J genes are TRBV6-6 and TRBJ2-7, with 8 bases lining up with TRBD1. The CDR3 has 18 residues. CDR1 is MNHNY and CDR2 is SVGAGI in the germline V gene (reference sequence). The trim removed 5 bases at V and 3 bases at J, leaving 18 bases unmatched. The CDR3 nucleotides read TGTGCCAGCAGTCCTTATCCTGGACAGGGCGAGTGGGGCTACGAGCAGTACTTC. Translation: CASSPYPGQGEWGYEQYF.

CDR3 sequence: CASSDTGELFF. For the CDR3, the DNA is TGTGCCAGCAGTGACACCGGGGAGCTGTTTTTT. The V call is TRBV28, the J call TRBJ2-2; D remains ambiguous. The ends were cut back, 5 bases at V and 3 bases at J, with 1 base in the middle. The CDR3 consists of 11 residues. Germline V gene sequence: CDR1 MDHEN, CDR2 SYDVKM. The variable domain in full, with the rest retrieved from reference TRBV28 and TRBJ2-2, is DVKVTQSSRYLVKRTGEKVFLECVQDMDHENMFWYRQDPGLGLRLIYFSYDVKMKEKGDIPEGYSVSREKKERFSLILESASTNQTSMYLCASSDTGELFFGEGSRLTVL.

V gene TRBV19 combines with J gene TRBJ2-2, with D uncertain. Germline CDR1 and CDR2: LNHDA and SQIVND (reference sequence). The V and J ends lost 6 bases and 7 bases respectively, with 12 bases between them. This CDR3 region has 13 residues. The CDR3 sequence: CASRIHVDGELFF. The CDR3, as DNA: TGTGCCAGTAGGATACATGTGGACGGGGAGCTGTTTTTT.

The rearrangement joins TRBV27 to TRBJ2-3, with no clear D. Germline CDR1 MNHEY, CDR2 SMNVEV (reference sequence). With 3 bases removed from V and 1 base from J, the gap between germline ends came to 5 bases. The CDR3 runs 13 residues. The CDR3 sequence: CASSFGGTDTQYF. The CDR3 DNA reads as TGTGCCAGCAGTTTTGGGGGCACAGATACGCAGTATTTT.

This clone appeared once. The chain recombines TRBV9 with TRBJ2-1; possibly TRBD1 for D (5 bases). V lost 0 bases, J lost 4 bases, and 5 bases lay in between. The germline gives CDR1 SGDLS, CDR2 YYNGEE. CDR3 size: 13 residues. CDR3 nucleotides: TGTGCCAGCAGCGTAGACAGGTACAATGAGCAGTTCTTC. Its protein is CASSVDRYNEQFF.

The chain has TRBV11-2 and TRBJ1-5; TRBD1 matches 9 bases. Germline V gene lookup returns CDR1 SGHAT and CDR2 FQNNGV. This CDR3 contains 14 residues. V dropped 4 bases and J dropped 6; count of bases not matched to a gene: 4. The chain's CDR3 is CASSSGQGGQPQHF. In DNA form, the CDR3 reads TGTGCCAGCAGCTCGGGACAGGGCGGTCAGCCCCAGCATTTT.

This chain uses TRBV5-1 with TRBJ2-7, with TRBD1 matching over 11 bases. V dropped 3 bases and J dropped 0; count of bases not matched to a gene: 2. The CDR3 loop spans 15 amino acids. Germline V lookup: CDR1 SGHRS, CDR2 YFSETQ. The CDR3 DNA reads as TGCGCCAGCAGCTGGGGACAGGGGGTCTCCTACGAGCAGTACTTC. Translation gives CASSWGQGVSYEQYF.

A word on this clone: Other DNA sequences in this specimen translate into the identical CDR3. This chain links TRBV15 with TRBJ2-7, with D possibly matching TRBD2 (5 bases). Trimming shortened V by 0 bases and J by 2 bases, and 5 bases separated the two germline ends. The CDR3 is 13 amino acids. Germline CDR1 reads LNHNV; CDR2 reads YYDKDF (reference sequence). The CDR3 here is CATSRDSAYEQYF. The CDR3 DNA is TGTGCCACCAGCAGAGATAGCGCCTACGAGCAGTACTTC.

The chain uses TRBV12-3 or TRBV12-4 and TRBJ2-2; D gene ambiguous. The CDR3 is 13 residues long. V dropped 1 base and J dropped 5 bases, with 5 bases sitting between them. The CDR3 DNA is TGTGCCAGCAGTTTAGTAGGGACCGGGGAGCTGTTTTTT. Its translation: CASSLVGTGELFF.

The V gene is TRBV30, the J gene TRBJ2-3; D is unresolved. The CDR3 runs to 13 residues. Germline lookup yields CDR1 GTSNPN and CDR2 SVGIG (reference sequence). Deletions cut 0 bases from V and 4 bases from J, with 8 bases between. This CDR3 is CAWSVLSPDTQYF. In nucleotides, the CDR3 is TGTGCCTGGAGTGTATTATCCCCAGATACGCAGTATTTT.

This chain connects TRBV7-2 to TRBJ1-2; D unclear. Germline CDR1 and CDR2: SGHTA and FQGNSA. The length of the CDR3 is 15 residues. Trimming took off 5 bases at V and 2 bases at J, with 15 bases between the two ends. CDR3 sequence (DNA): TGTGCCAGCAGCCCCGTACAGAGTTCCAACTATGGCTACACCTTC. As protein: CASSPVQSSNYGYTF.

The chain is built from TRBV27 and TRBJ2-3, with a possible D match to TRBD2 (5 bases). Per germline, CDR1 MNHEY and CDR2 SMNVEV (reference sequence). V was shortened by 0 bases and J by 7 bases, with 20 bases between the two germline ends. This CDR3 region has 17 residues. For the CDR3, the DNA is TGTGCCAGCAGTTTATCTCCTTATATCCCGGGGATGAATACGCAGTATTTT. It codes for CASSLSPYIPGMNTQYF.

This sequence joins TRBV2 and TRBJ1-6; D ambiguous. CDR1 and CDR2 (germline): SNHLY, FYNNEI. The CDR3 contains 12 residues. V lost 8 bases, J lost 14 bases, and 16 bases lay in between. In DNA, the CDR3 is TGTGCCAGCCGAGAGAGCGCCCCGGCCCTCCACTTT. Its translation: CASRESAPALHF.